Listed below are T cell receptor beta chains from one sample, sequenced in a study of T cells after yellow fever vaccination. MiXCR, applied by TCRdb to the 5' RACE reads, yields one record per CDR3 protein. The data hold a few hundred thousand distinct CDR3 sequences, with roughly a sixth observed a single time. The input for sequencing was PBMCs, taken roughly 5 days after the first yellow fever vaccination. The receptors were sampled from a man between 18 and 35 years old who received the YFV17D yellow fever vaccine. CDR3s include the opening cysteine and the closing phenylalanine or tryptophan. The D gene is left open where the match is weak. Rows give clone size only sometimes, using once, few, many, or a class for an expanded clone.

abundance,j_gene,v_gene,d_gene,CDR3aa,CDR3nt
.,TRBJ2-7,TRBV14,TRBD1,CASSTRQGEAYEQYF,TGTGCCAGCAGCACACGACAGGGGGAGGCCTACGAGCAGTACTTC
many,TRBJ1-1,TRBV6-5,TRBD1,CASSPPTGDGNTEAFF,TGTGCCAGCAGTCCCCCGACAGGGGATGGGAACACTGAAGCTTTCTTT
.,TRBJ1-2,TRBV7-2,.,CASSLQGIYYGYTF,TGTGCCAGCAGCTTACAGGGGATTTACTATGGCTACACCTTC
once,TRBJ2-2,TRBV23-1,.,CASSQWQSTGELFF,TGCGCCAGCAGTCAATGGCAGAGCACCGGGGAGCTGTTTTTT
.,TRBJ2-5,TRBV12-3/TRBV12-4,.,CASSSRGVETPYF,TGTGCCAGCAGTTCCCGTGGCGTAGAGACCCCGTACTTC
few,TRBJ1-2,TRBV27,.,CASRPGAGGQYGYTF,TGTGCCAGCAGGCCCGGGGCAGGAGGGCAGTATGGCTACACCTTC
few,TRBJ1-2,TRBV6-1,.,CASSDLLNYGYTF,TGTGCCAGCAGTGACCTGCTTAACTATGGCTACACCTTC
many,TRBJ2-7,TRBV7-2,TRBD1,CASSLAGQGFYEQYF,TGTGCCAGCAGCTTAGCGGGACAGGGGTTCTACGAGCAGTACTTC
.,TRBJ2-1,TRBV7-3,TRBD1,CASSFLPGQGNNEQFF,TGTGCCAGCAGCTTTCTACCGGGACAGGGAAACAATGAGCAGTTCTTC
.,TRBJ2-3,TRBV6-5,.,CASSSRVIGTDTQYF,TGTGCCAGCAGTTCCAGGGTTATCGGGACAGATACGCAGTATTTT
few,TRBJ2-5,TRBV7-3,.,CASSSFGGTQYF,TGTGCCAGCAGCTCATTCGGGGGGACCCAGTACTTC
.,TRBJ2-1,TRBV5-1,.,CASRLSEWNEQFF,TGCGCCAGCCGCCTATCAGAGTGGAATGAGCAGTTCTTC
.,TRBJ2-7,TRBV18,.,CASSPYLQVSYEQYF,TGTGCCAGCTCACCATATCTACAGGTCTCCTACGAGCAGTACTTC
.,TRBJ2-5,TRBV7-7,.,CASSSSAYPETQYF,TGTGCCAGCAGCTCCAGCGCTTACCCAGAGACCCAGTACTTC
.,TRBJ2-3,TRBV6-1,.,CASRSPSTDTQYF,TGTGCCAGCAGATCCCCTAGCACAGATACGCAGTATTTT
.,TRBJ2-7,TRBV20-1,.,CSARDLGGGDYEQYF,TGCAGTGCTAGAGATCTTGGCGGCGGAGACTACGAGCAGTACTTC
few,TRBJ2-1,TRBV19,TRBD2,CASSLRAGGIYEQFF,TGTGCCAGTAGTCTAAGGGCGGGGGGGATATATGAGCAGTTCTTC
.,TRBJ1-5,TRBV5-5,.,CASSLVPSRWNQPQHF,TGTGCCAGCAGCTTGGTGCCCTCACGGTGGAATCAGCCCCAGCATTTT
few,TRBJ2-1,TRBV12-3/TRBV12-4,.,CASLRRDEQFF,TGTGCCAGCCTACGAAGGGATGAGCAGTTCTTC
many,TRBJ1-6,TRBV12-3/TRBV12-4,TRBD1,CASSLNTDRPPHF,TGTGCCAGCAGTCTCAACACGGACAGGCCTCCCCACTTT
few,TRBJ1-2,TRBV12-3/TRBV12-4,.,CASSRSPHTGYTF,TGTGCCAGCAGCCGAAGCCCTCACACCGGCTACACCTTC
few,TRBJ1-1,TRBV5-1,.,CASTAGRVTEAFF,TGCGCCAGCACCGCCGGTCGGGTAACTGAAGCTTTCTTT
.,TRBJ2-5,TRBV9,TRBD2,CASSAGTSGEETQYF,TGTGCCAGCAGCGCCGGGACTAGCGGGGAAGAGACCCAGTACTTC
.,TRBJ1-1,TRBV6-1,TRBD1,CASRQNVQGGETEAFF,TGTGCCAGCAGACAAAACGTACAGGGGGGAGAAACTGAAGCTTTCTTT
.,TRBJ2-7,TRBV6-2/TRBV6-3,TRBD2,CASSGQGRQRDGTSGGYEQYF,TGTGCCAGTTCGGGACAGGGACGTCAGAGGGATGGGACTAGCGGGGGTTACGAGCAGTACTTC
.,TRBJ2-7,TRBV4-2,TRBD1,CASSPGGRTGGHEQYF,TGTGCCAGCAGCCCGGGGGGGAGGACAGGGGGCCACGAGCAGTACTTC
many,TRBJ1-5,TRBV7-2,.,CASSLRQATNQPQHF,TGTGCCAGCAGCCTCCGACAGGCGACGAATCAGCCCCAGCATTTT
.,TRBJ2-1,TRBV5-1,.,CASSLGGAGQFYNEQFF,TGCGCCAGCAGCTTGGGGGGGGCGGGACAGTTCTACAATGAGCAGTTCTTC
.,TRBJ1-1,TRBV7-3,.,CASRPDIGQAFF,TGTGCCAGCAGACCGGACATCGGTCAAGCTTTCTTT
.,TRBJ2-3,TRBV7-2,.,CASSLTHGPDTQYF,TGTGCCAGCAGTCTGACCCACGGGCCAGATACGCAGTATTTT
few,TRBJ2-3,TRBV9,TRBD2,CASSVDGAGGSTDTQYF,TGTGCCAGCAGCGTAGACGGAGCGGGGGGCAGCACAGATACGCAGTATTTT
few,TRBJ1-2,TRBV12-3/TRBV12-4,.,CASSLTIPGGHYGYTF,TGTGCCAGCAGTTTAACCATCCCCGGGGGCCACTATGGCTACACCTTC
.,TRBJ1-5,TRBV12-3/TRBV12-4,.,CASRPSFTGTTSNQPQHF,TGTGCCAGCAGGCCCAGCTTCACCGGGACAACTAGCAATCAGCCCCAGCATTTT
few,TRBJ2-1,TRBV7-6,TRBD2,CASSLELAGNNEQFF,TGTGCCAGCAGCTTAGAACTAGCGGGGAACAATGAGCAGTTCTTC
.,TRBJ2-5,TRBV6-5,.,CASSLLTRTGGTQYF,TGTGCCAGCAGTTTACTTACGCGGACTGGCGGGACCCAGTACTTC
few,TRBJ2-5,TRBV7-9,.,CASSSGRIQETQYF,TGTGCCAGCAGCTCCGGACGGATCCAAGAGACCCAGTACTTC
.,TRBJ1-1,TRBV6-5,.,CASSYGRGNTEAFF,TGTGCCAGCAGTTACGGCAGGGGGAACACTGAAGCTTTCTTT
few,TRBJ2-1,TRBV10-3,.,CAVRPGPPYNEQFF,TGTGCCGTCCGACCGGGGCCCCCGTACAATGAGCAGTTCTTC
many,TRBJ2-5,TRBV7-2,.,CASSLTGPGETQYF,TGTGCCAGCAGCTTAACAGGGCCGGGGGAGACCCAGTACTTC
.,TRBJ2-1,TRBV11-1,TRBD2,CASSPPAGRGVSGNEQFF,TGTGCCAGCAGCCCCCCCGCCGGGCGGGGGGTTTCTGGCAATGAGCAGTTCTTC
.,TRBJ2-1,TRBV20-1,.,CSARENGESYNEQFF,TGCAGTGCTAGAGAGAACGGGGAATCCTACAATGAGCAGTTCTTC
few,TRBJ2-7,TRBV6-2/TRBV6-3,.,CASSYVQYEQYF,TGTGCCAGCAGTTATGTACAGTACGAGCAGTACTTC
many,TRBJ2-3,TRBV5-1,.,CASSLGRGTDTQYF,TGCGCCAGCAGCTTGGGGCGAGGCACAGATACGCAGTATTTT
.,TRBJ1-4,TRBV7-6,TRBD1,CASSGQGDEKLFF,TGTGCCAGCAGCGGACAGGGCGATGAAAAACTGTTTTTT